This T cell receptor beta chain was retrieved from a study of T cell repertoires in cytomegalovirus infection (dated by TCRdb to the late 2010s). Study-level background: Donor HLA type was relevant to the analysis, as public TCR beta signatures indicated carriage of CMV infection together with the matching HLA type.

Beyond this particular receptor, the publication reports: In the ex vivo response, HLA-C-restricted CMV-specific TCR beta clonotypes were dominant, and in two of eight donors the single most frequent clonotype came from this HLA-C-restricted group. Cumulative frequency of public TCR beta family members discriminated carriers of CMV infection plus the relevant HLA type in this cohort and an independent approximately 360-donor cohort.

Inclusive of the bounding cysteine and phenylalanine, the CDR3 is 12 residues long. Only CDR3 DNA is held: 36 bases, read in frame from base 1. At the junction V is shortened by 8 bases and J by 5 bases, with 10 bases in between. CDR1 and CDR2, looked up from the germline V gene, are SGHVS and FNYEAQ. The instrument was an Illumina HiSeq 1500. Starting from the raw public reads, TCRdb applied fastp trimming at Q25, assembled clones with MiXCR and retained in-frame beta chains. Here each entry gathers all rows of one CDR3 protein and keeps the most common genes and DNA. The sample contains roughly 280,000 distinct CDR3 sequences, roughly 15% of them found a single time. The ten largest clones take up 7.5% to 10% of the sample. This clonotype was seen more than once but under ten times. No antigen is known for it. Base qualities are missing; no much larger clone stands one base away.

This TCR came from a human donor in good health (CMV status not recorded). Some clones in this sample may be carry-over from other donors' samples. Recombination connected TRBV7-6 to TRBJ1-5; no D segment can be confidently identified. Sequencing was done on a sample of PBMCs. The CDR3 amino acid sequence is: CASGPLHQPQHF. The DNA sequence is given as TGTGCCAGCGGCCCACTCCATCAGCCCCAGCATTTT.